These 5 T cell receptor beta chains share one sample of origin, sequenced in a study of blood T cell repertoires in COVID-19. TCRdb's copy holds only in-frame clones and misses some; the assay was immunoSEQ multiplex PCR. The table records 61,000 or so clones, around nine tenths of them present only once. The sequencing sample was made of peripheral blood. Every receptor here comes from a woman between 45 and 60 years old with active or convalescent COVID-19.

The rearrangement uses TRBV3-1 (or the pseudogene TRBV3-2) and TRBJ2-3; perhaps TRBD2 as D (6 bases). CDR1 and CDR2 from the germline V gene are LGHDT and YNNKEL (reference sequence). V was pared by 7 bases and J by 1 base, with 9 bases between. The CDR3 runs 13 residues. The CDR3 loop is CASTLAGTDTQYF. In DNA, the CDR3 is TGTGCCAGCACACTAGCTGGCACAGATACGCAGTATTTT.

As for this clone: Other DNA sequences within the sample encode an identical CDR3. The chain combines TRBV6-5 with TRBJ1-1; D may be TRBD1 (5 bases). This CDR3 has 13 amino acids. Germline-derived CDR1 and CDR2 are MNHEY and SVGAGI. The ends were cut back, 3 bases at V and 1 base at J, with 6 bases in the middle. The CDR3 bases are TGTGCCAGCAGTTATAGGGGGAACACTGAAGCTTTCTTT. Protein product: CASSYRGNTEAFF.

This chain uses TRBV29-1 with TRBJ1-2; D might be TRBD1 (5 bases). The germline V gene encodes CDR1 SQVTM and CDR2 ANQGSEA. V lost 7 bases to trimming and J lost 2 bases, with 14 bases between them. CDR3 size: 13 residues. The CDR3 DNA reads as TGCAGCGCCCGATCACAGGCGAACTATGGCTACACCTTC. Translated, it gives CSARSQANYGYTF.

The CDR3 region is CASSLLAEQPYEQYF. Here the CDR3 DNA reads TGTGCCAGCAGTTTATTGGCGGAGCAACCCTACGAGCAGTACTTC. The rearrangement links TRBV28 to TRBJ2-7; no reliable D call. The V gene lost 1 base and the J gene lost 2 bases, with 12 bases spanning the gap. The germline V gene has CDR1 MDHEN and CDR2 SYDVKM. The CDR3 length is 15 residues.

This clone was detected a few times. The chain joins TRBV11-3 to TRBJ2-2; TRBD1 aligns across 9 bases. Germline V lookup: CDR1 SGHNT, CDR2 YENEEA. Unmatched junction bases numbered 4, after V lost 1 base and J lost 4 bases. The CDR3 contains 16 residues. In DNA, the CDR3 is TGTGCCAGCAGCTTAGGGGACAGGGCTGGCACCGGGGAGCTGTTTTTT. This translates into CASSLGDRAGTGELFF.